This TCR beta chain stems from a study of response to subunit inactivated influenza vaccine. TCRdb reanalysed the RT-PCR reads using MiXCR and keeps one entry per CDR3 protein. Of roughly 650,000 distinct CDR3 sequences listed, 14% are singletons. This CDR3 has 16 residues. The V gene's germline CDR1 is MGHRA and CDR2 YSYEKL. V dropped 2 bases and J dropped 1 base, with 12 bases sitting between them. The source is a man over 45 who received an inactivated influenza vaccine. The rearrangement uses TRBV4-1 and TRBJ1-5; the D gene is possibly TRBD1 (6 bases). This specimen was PBMCs from blood, taken around two weeks before vaccination. Here the CDR3 DNA reads TGCGCCAGCAGCCAATGGGTAGGGGGGAGCAATCAGCCCCAGCATTTT. Its protein product is CASSQWVGGSNQPQHF.